The 8 T cell receptor beta chains reported below all come from one sample, sequenced in a study of blood T cells in healthy people across ages. A second PCR, run for about 7 to 12 cycles, used a sample-barcoded 5' primer plus a J-beta primer mix. TCRdb used MiXCR to reprocess the 5' RACE reads, holding one entry per CDR3 protein. In the table there are over 1,500,000 distinct CDR3 sequences, roughly two fifths of which are singletons. The sample comprised blood. Every receptor here comes from a human donor in good health.

This CDR3 reads CASSLSQAHSYNSPLHF. The DNA for the CDR3 is TGTGCCAGCAGTTTATCCCAGGCGCACTCCTATAATTCACCCCTCCACTTT. The V gene is TRBV28, the J gene TRBJ1-6; D gene ambiguous. The germline CDR1 and CDR2 sequences are MDHEN and SYDVKM. V dropped 1 base and J dropped 0 bases, with 10 bases sitting between them. This CDR3 has 17 amino acids.

This clonotype appeared a few times. The CDR3 spells CASSPRQGARETQYF. CDR3 bases: TGTGCCAGCAGCCCGCGACAGGGGGCTCGAGAGACCCAGTACTTC. The rearrangement uses TRBV11-3 and TRBJ2-5, with TRBD1 identical over 10 bases. This CDR3 spans 15 amino acids. Per the germline V gene, CDR1 is SGHNT and CDR2 is YENEEA. Trimming took 5 bases from V and 4 from J; bases not matched to a gene: 7.

The chain's CDR3 is CASSKQGGSSYNEQFF. CDR3 nucleotide sequence: TGTGCCAGCAGCAAACAGGGGGGAAGCTCCTACAATGAGCAGTTCTTC. The chain is built from TRBV12-3 or TRBV12-4 and TRBJ2-1, with TRBD1 identical over 8 bases. CDR3 length equals 16 residues. The V gene end was trimmed by 6 bases and the J gene end by 0 bases; junction bases not matched to a gene: 7.

This rearrangement joins TRBV14 to TRBJ2-7, with D unresolved. The CDR3 spans 13 residues. CDR1 is SGHDN, CDR2 FVKESK, per germline. The V end lost 5 bases, the J end lost 3 bases, and 11 bases lay between the germline ends. The CDR3 reads CASSALGYYEQYF. As DNA, the CDR3 is TGTGCCAGCAGCGCCCTGGGATACTACGAGCAGTACTTC.

This clonotype was picked up a small number of times. V gene TRBV7-2 combines with J gene TRBJ2-3; 8 bases agree with TRBD1. The CDR3 covers 14 residues. Germline V lookup: CDR1 SGHTA, CDR2 FQGNSA. Germline trimming cut 3 bases from V and 4 bases from J; bases unmatched to any gene: 3. CDR3 residues: CASSLGTGPDTQYF. CDR3 sequence (DNA): TGTGCCAGCAGCTTGGGGACAGGCCCAGATACGCAGTATTTT.

A few counts support this clonotype. The J gene is TRBJ2-3, the V gene TRBV5-1, with TRBD2 identical over 9 bases. Germline V gene lookup returns CDR1 SGHRS and CDR2 YFSETQ. V gave up 4 bases and J gave up 0 bases; unmatched junction bases: 6. CDR3 length equals 16 residues. CDR3 coding DNA: TGCGCCAGCAGCCCTGCTAGCGGGGTGAGCACAGATACGCAGTATTTT. Translated: CASSPASGVSTDTQYF.

This clonotype was observed a handful of times. The CDR3 DNA sequence: TGCAGTGTAGCGCCGCCGTCTCAAGAGACCCAGTACTTC. As protein: CSVAPPSQETQYF. This chain links TRBV20-1 with TRBJ2-5, with a possible D match to TRBD2 (5 bases). This CDR3 is 13 amino acids long. V lost 7 bases to trimming and J lost 2 bases, with 14 bases between them. Germline assignment: CDR1 DFQATT and CDR2 SNEGSKA (reference sequence).

The V call is TRBV9, the J call TRBJ2-1, with 7 nucleotides matching TRBD2. Germline loops: CDR1 SGDLS, CDR2 YYNGEE. Trimming cost V 0 bases and J 10 bases; bases outside gene matches: 10. The CDR3 loop spans 15 amino acids. The CDR3 is CASSVGGGPQREQFF. The CDR3 DNA is TGTGCCAGCAGCGTAGGGGGGGGACCCCAGCGGGAGCAGTTCTTC.